This T cell receptor beta chain is drawn from a study of sequential checkpoint blockade in melanoma. Study at large: Randomization was 1:1 between first-line nivolumab→ipilimumab and ipilimumab→nivolumab. Both treatment sequences were followed by maintenance nivolumab.

The sample's treatment: randomized to nivolumab then ipilimumab (arm A) or the reverse (arm B). From thawed PBMCs, live CD3+CD8+ cells negative for CD19 and CD56 were sorted. Profiled with immunoSEQ multiplex PCR; TCRdb holds only in-frame clones, not every one. The sample contains some 11,000 clones, just under 80% of which appear only once. The sequence derives from a human donor with melanoma. Sequences were derived from CD8+ T cells sorted from blood (inferred from file names), sampled from a patient given nivolumab and ipilimumab in sequence.

The CDR3 region is CASRTKAGAQEQYF. CDR3 nucleotide sequence: TGTGCCAGTAGAACAAAGGCAGGGGCCCAGGAGCAGTACTTC. The rearrangement joins TRBV19 to TRBJ2-7; perhaps TRBD1 as D (6 bases). The length of the CDR3 is 14 residues. CDR1 and CDR2 from the germline V gene are LNHDA and SQIVND (reference sequence). Deletions cut 6 bases from V and 7 bases from J, with 19 bases between.